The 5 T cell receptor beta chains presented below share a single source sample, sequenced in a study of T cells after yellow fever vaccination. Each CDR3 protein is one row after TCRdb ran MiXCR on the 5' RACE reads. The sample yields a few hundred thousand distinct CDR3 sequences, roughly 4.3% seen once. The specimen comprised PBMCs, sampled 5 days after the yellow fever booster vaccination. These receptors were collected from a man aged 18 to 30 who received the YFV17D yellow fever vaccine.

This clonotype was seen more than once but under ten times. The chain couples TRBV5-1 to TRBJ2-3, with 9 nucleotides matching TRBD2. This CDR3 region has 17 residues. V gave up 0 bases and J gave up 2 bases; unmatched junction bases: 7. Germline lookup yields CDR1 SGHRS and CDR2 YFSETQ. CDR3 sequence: CASSLVTGGGATDTQYF. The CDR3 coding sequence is TGCGCCAGCAGCTTGGTAACTGGCGGGGGGGCCACAGATACGCAGTATTTT.

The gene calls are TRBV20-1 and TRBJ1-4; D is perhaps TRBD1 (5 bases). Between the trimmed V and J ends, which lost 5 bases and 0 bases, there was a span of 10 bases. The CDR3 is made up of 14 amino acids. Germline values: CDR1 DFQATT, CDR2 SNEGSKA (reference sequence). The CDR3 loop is CSAATGATNEKLFF. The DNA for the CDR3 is TGCAGTGCTGCTACAGGAGCAACTAATGAAAAACTGTTTTTT.

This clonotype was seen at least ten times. In DNA form, the CDR3 reads TGCGCCAGCAGCTTGGCCAGGGGATCCTACAATGAGCAGTTCTTC. Amino acid sequence: CASSLARGSYNEQFF. The V and J genes are TRBV5-1 and TRBJ2-1, with D possibly TRBD1 on 6 matching bases. V was cut by 0 bases and J by 1 base, with 8 bases left in between. Germline CDR1 and CDR2: SGHRS and YFSETQ. This CDR3 spans 15 amino acids.

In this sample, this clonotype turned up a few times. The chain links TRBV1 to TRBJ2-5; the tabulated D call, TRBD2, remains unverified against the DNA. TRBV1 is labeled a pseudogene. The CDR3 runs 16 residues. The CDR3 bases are TGCACCAGCAGCCAAGATCAATGCGGGGGAGGAGAGACCCAGTACTTC. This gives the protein CTSSQDQCGGGETQYF.

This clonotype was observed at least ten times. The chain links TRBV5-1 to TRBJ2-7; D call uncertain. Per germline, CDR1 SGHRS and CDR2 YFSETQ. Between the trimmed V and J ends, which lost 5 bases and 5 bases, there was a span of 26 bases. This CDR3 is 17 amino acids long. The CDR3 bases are TGCGCCAGCAGGGGTTCAGTATTGGGGAAGATCTTTAACGAGCAGTACTTC. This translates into CASRGSVLGKIFNEQYF.